Given below is one T cell receptor (beta chain) in context. The record originates from a study of blood T cell repertoires in COVID-19. Overall study: Collection of acute and convalescent COVID-19 samples took place in the United States, Italy and Spain. The cDNA or gDNA used as material had been derived from T cells, B-cell-depleted T cells, or PBMCs.

Per the original methods: Counts of nucleated cells, estimated from reference gene primer amplification, were obtained. The repertoire was sequenced with immunoSEQ multiplex PCR; TCRdb's copy has only in-frame clones and lacks some. V and J calls plus clone size are reproduced from that table; the DNA served to infer D and trimming. The table records about 200,000 clones, approximately 83% of them present only once. Germline values: CDR1 LNHNV, CDR2 YYDKDF (reference sequence). V shed 2 bases, J shed 6 bases, and the junction held 4 bases outside the gene matches. This CDR3 comprises 14 residues. V is TRBV15 and J is TRBJ2-7, with 10 bases lining up with TRBD1. Sequencing was carried out using peripheral blood. This sequence originates from a man aged 60-69 years with acute or convalescent COVID-19. Here the CDR3 DNA reads TGTGCCACCAGCAGACGGGACAGGGGCTCCGAGCAGTACTTC. Protein product: CATSRRDRGSEQYF.